These 21 T cell receptor beta chains were all obtained from the same sample, sequenced in a study of T cell responses to AZD1222 COVID-19 vaccine. Data came from immunoSEQ multiplex PCR; TCRdb stores just in-frame clones and leaves some out. The sample has 100,000 to 150,000 clones; about nine tenths are singletons. Sequences were derived from peripheral blood, sampled on day 0 of AZD1222 vaccination. These TCRs come from an adult in good health.

This clone was seen only a few times. The chain couples TRBV7-2 to TRBJ2-1, with 13 bases lining up with TRBD2. Trimming took 4 bases from V and 7 from J; bases not matched to a gene: 7. The CDR3 is 16 residues long. CDR1 is SGHTA, CDR2 FQGNSA, per germline. The CDR3 bases are TGTGCCAGCAGCTATCCGGGACTAGCGGGACTGAATGAGCAGTTCTTC. This translates into CASSYPGLAGLNEQFF.

The V gene is TRBV5-1, the J gene TRBJ2-7, with D possibly being TRBD1 or TRBD2 (5 bases each). CDR1 is SGHRS, CDR2 YFSETQ, per germline. Trimming cost V 3 bases and J 6 bases, with 16 bases left between them. CDR3 size: 14 residues. CDR3 region: CASSSPGAGLEQYF. The CDR3 region has the DNA TGCGCCAGCAGCTCCCCCGGGGCCGGGCTCGAGCAGTACTTC.

This sequence joins TRBV2 and TRBJ1-1, with D hard to call. Germline CDR1 is SNHLY and CDR2 is FYNNEI. The germline V and J ends were trimmed by 6 bases and 4 bases, with 15 bases remaining between them. This CDR3 is 14 amino acids long. The CDR3 DNA sequence: TGTGCCAGCAGGAACGACTTACTGGGCACTGAAGCTTTCTTT. Its translation: CASRNDLLGTEAFF. The variable domain in full, with the rest retrieved from reference TRBV2 and TRBJ1-1, is EPEVTQTPSHQVTQMGQEVILRCVPISNHLYFYWYRQILGQKVEFLVSFYNNEISEKSEIFDDQFSVERPDGSNFTLKIRSTKLEDSAMYFCASRNDLLGTEAFFGQGTRLTVV.

The chain links TRBV2 to TRBJ2-2, with 8 positions matching TRBD2. The V gene end was trimmed by 7 bases and the J gene end by 4 bases; junction bases not matched to a gene: 5. Germline values: CDR1 SNHLY, CDR2 FYNNEI. This CDR3 comprises 14 residues. In DNA, the CDR3 is TGTGCCAGCAAACGGACTAGCATCACCGGGGAGCTGTTTTTT. This translates into CASKRTSITGELFF.

V is TRBV5-1 and J is TRBJ2-7, with TRBD1 identical over 8 bases. This CDR3 contains 14 residues. Germline values: CDR1 SGHRS, CDR2 YFSETQ. The J segment lost 3 bases and the V segment lost 2 bases, leaving 4 bases of the junction unmatched. CDR3 amino acids: CASSFGTGLYEQYF. CDR3 sequence (DNA): TGCGCCAGCAGCTTCGGGACAGGTCTCTACGAGCAGTACTTC.

This clone was picked up a small number of times. V usage is TRBV18 and J usage is TRBJ2-7, with D possibly matching TRBD1 (6 bases). V lost 3 bases and J lost 2, with 11 bases in between. CDR1 is KGHSH and CDR2 is LQKENI in the germline V gene. The CDR3 consists of 14 residues. DNA of the CDR3: TGTGCCAGCTCACCGAGCCGGGACACCTACGAGCAGTACTTC. It translates to CASSPSRDTYEQYF.

The J gene is TRBJ2-7, the V gene TRBV20-1; 7 positions match TRBD1. The CDR3 runs to 12 residues. Trimming at V came to 5 bases and at J to 3 bases, leaving 4 bases not matched to a gene. The germline V gene encodes CDR1 DFQATT and CDR2 SNEGSKA (reference sequence). The CDR3 loop is CSAGGTVYEQYF. The CDR3 nucleotides read TGCAGTGCTGGTGGGACAGTCTACGAGCAGTACTTC.

The chain recombines TRBV9 with TRBJ2-3, with D uncertain. With 6 bases removed from V and 3 bases from J, the gap between germline ends came to 11 bases. CDR3 length equals 13 residues. Looked up from germline, CDR1 is SGDLS and CDR2 is YYNGEE. As DNA, the CDR3 is TGTGCCAGCACCTCCCAGCTAACAGATACGCAGTATTTT. Translation: CASTSQLTDTQYF.

V gene TRBV2 combines with J gene TRBJ1-3, with 8 positions matching TRBD1. Trimming cost V 6 bases and J 2 bases; bases outside gene matches: 3. This CDR3 contains 14 residues. Germline lookup yields CDR1 SNHLY and CDR2 FYNNEI. CDR3 region: CASSTGGTGNTIYF. Here the CDR3 DNA reads TGTGCCAGCAGCACAGGGGGAACTGGAAACACCATATATTTT. Together with reference TRBV2 and TRBJ1-3, the CDR3 gives the full variable domain: EPEVTQTPSHQVTQMGQEVILRCVPISNHLYFYWYRQILGQKVEFLVSFYNNEISEKSEIFDDQFSVERPDGSNFTLKIRSTKLEDSAMYFCASSTGGTGNTIYFGEGSWLTVV.

V gene TRBV7-9 combines with J gene TRBJ2-7, with a possible D match to TRBD2 (6 bases). CDR3 length: 14 residues. Germline-derived CDR1 and CDR2 are SEHNR and FQNEAQ (reference sequence). Trimming pared 5 bases from V and 2 bases from J, leaving 13 bases between. CDR3 in amino acids: CASSPLGLAYEQYF. CDR3 coding DNA: TGTGCCAGCAGCCCCCTGGGACTGGCCTACGAGCAGTACTTC.

V and J are TRBV14 and TRBJ2-7; TRBD2 aligns across 9 bases. The CDR3 runs 15 residues. The junction had 4 bases not matched to a gene; V was cut back by 1 base and J by 3 bases. CDR1 and CDR2 (germline): SGHDN, FVKESK. In DNA, the CDR3 is TGTGCCAGCAGCCAAGTAGCGGGAGCCTACTACGAGCAGTACTTC. Translated, it gives CASSQVAGAYYEQYF.

This sequence joins TRBV10-2 and TRBJ1-5; 7 nucleotides agree with TRBD1. V lost 5 bases and J lost 6; bases outside the gene matches: 7. The CDR3 extends over 14 amino acids. Germline loops: CDR1 WSHSY, CDR2 SAAADI. In DNA form, the CDR3 reads TGCGCCAGCAGTTCTAGACAGGGTTCTCAGCCCCAGCATTTT. Translating gives CASSSRQGSQPQHF.

V is TRBV7-9 and J is TRBJ1-1, with 7 bases lining up with TRBD1. V shed 5 bases and J 5 bases; nucleotides not matched to a gene: 2. Germline loops: CDR1 SEHNR, CDR2 FQNEAQ (reference sequence). The CDR3 sequence is 12 residues long. The CDR3 DNA is TGTGCCAGCAGCCCAGGGGGGACTGAAGCTTTCTTT. Protein sequence: CASSPGGTEAFF.

J is TRBJ1-1 and V is TRBV2; D call uncertain. The CDR3 is 13 residues long. Germline loops: CDR1 SNHLY, CDR2 FYNNEI. Written as DNA, the CDR3 is TGTGCTTCACCCCTGGGCAAAATCGCTGAAGCTTTCTTT. Its protein is CASPLGKIAEAFF. Supplemented by reference TRBV2 and TRBJ1-1, the full variable domain reads EPEVTQTPSHQVTQMGQEVILRCVPISNHLYFYWYRQILGQKVEFLVSFYNNEISEKSEIFDDQFSVERPDGSNFTLKIRSTKLEDSAMYFCASPLGKIAEAFFGQGTRLTVV.

This chain joins TRBV24-1 and TRBJ2-1, with 14 bases matching TRBD2. The junction had 7 bases not matched to a gene; V was cut back by 3 bases and J by 7 bases. The V gene's germline CDR1 is KGHDR and CDR2 SFDVKD. This CDR3 has 17 residues. CDR3: CATSDPGLAGGFNEQFF. The CDR3, as DNA: TGTGCCACCAGTGATCCCGGACTAGCGGGAGGTTTTAATGAGCAGTTCTTC.

The chain employs TRBV10-3 and TRBJ2-7; 13 bases are shared with TRBD2. Germline loops: CDR1 ENHRY, CDR2 SYGVKD. Unmatched junction bases numbered 5, after V lost 6 bases and J lost 6 bases. The length of the CDR3 is 14 residues. The CDR3 loop reads CAIRAGTSGAEQYF. The CDR3 DNA reads TGTGCCATCAGAGCCGGGACTAGCGGGGCCGAGCAGTACTTC.

This clone was picked up one time. The chain uses TRBV19 and TRBJ2-1; D could derive from TRBD1 or TRBD2 (5 bases each). CDR3 length equals 11 residues. Trimming stripped 3 bases from V and 10 bases from J, with 7 bases between. Germline V gene data show CDR1 as LNHDA and CDR2 as SQIVND (reference sequence). The CDR3 DNA follows: TGTGCCAGTAGTATCAGGGAGGAGCAGTTCTTC. Amino acids: CASSIREEQFF.

This chain connects TRBV5-4 to TRBJ2-7, with TRBD1 matching 8 bases. In germline, CDR1 is SGHNT, CDR2 YYREEE (reference sequence). This CDR3 spans 14 amino acids. The V segment lost 0 bases and the J segment 3 bases; nucleotides outside the gene matches: 2. The DNA of the CDR3 is TGTGCCAGCAGCTTGGTGGGACAGGTCTACGAGCAGTACTTC. It is translated as CASSLVGQVYEQYF.

The V call is TRBV25-1, the J call TRBJ2-3; D gene ambiguous. The V end was cut by 1 base, the J end by 0 bases, with 8 bases between. Germline loops: CDR1 MGHDK, CDR2 SYGVNS. CDR3 length: 15 amino acids. In nucleotides, the CDR3 is TGTGCCAGCAGTGAATCTAGGATGAGCACAGATACGCAGTATTTT. As protein: CASSESRMSTDTQYF.

The chain recombines TRBV18 with TRBJ1-5, with D hard to call. The CDR3 covers 13 residues. V was cut by 2 bases and J by 0 bases, with 2 bases left in between. Germline V gene sequence: CDR1 KGHSH, CDR2 LQKENI. CDR3 in DNA: TGTGCCAGCTCACCAAATAGCAATCAGCCCCAGCATTTT. Translation gives CASSPNSNQPQHF. The variable domain in full, with the rest retrieved from reference TRBV18 and TRBJ1-5, is NAGVMQNPRHLVRRRGQEARLRCSPMKGHSHVYWYRQLPEEGLKFMVYLQKENIIDESGMPKERFSAEFPKEGPSILRIQQVVRGDSAAYFCASSPNSNQPQHFGDGTRLSIL.

J is TRBJ1-6 and V is TRBV5-1; 10 nucleotides line up with TRBD1. Germline V gene data show CDR1 as SGHRS and CDR2 as YFSETQ. The CDR3 loop spans 17 amino acids. V trimming: 4 bases; J trimming: 11 bases; junction bases outside the gene matches: 15. The CDR3 region has the DNA TGCGCCAGCAGCCATCCGGGACAGGGGAGCCTTCGGCCACCCCTCCACTTT. This sequence encodes CASSHPGQGSLRPPLHF.